This T cell receptor beta chain was found in a study of blood T cell repertoires in COVID-19. As for the study in general: The origin of the acute and convalescent COVID-19 samples was the United States, Italy and Spain. PBMCs, B-cell-depleted T cells, or T cells were the source of the cDNA or gDNA that made up the material.

Per the authors' pipeline: Reference gene primer amplification gave nucleated cell count estimates. Data came from immunoSEQ multiplex PCR; TCRdb stores just in-frame clones and leaves some out. The DNA was the basis for D and trimming; V, J and clone size are from that table. The sample consists of roughly 250,000 clones, around 89% of them appearing once. This clone is a singleton in its sample. The TCR originated in a man aged 25 to 45 with acute or convalescent COVID-19. The sequenced material came from peripheral blood.

CDR3 protein: CASSFGSGRPIYEQYF. CDR3 bases: TGTGCCAGCAGTTTCGGTAGCGGGAGACCGATCTACGAGCAGTACTTC. The chain couples TRBV27 to TRBJ2-7; TRBD2 aligns across 9 bases. CDR1 and CDR2 (germline): MNHEY, SMNVEV (reference sequence). This CDR3 spans 16 amino acids. V lost 3 bases and J lost 3; bases outside the gene matches: 9.